These 14 T cell receptor beta chains share one sample of origin, sequenced in a study of vaccination effects on CD4 cells after COVID-19. These receptors have no identified antigens. Sequenced by immunoSEQ multiplex PCR; TCRdb stores in-frame clones only, minus some. The sample records roughly 68,000 clones, about 67% being singletons. Sequencing in the ViraFEST assay came after antigen-specific CD4+ T cells had been expanded with viral peptide pools, which were used to stimulate PBMC. Culture lasted around eleven days before CD4+ T cell isolation. Participants received two doses of either the BNT162b2 or mRNA-1273 vaccine. Sample: CD4+ T cells from PBMCs cultured with HCoV-229E spike peptides, taken after COVID-19 vaccination. The source is a human donor who received a COVID-19 vaccine.

This rearrangement joins TRBV7-2 to TRBJ1-5; D unclear. The CDR3 length is 14 residues. Germline V gene data show CDR1 as SGHTA and CDR2 as FQGNSA. The V end lost 6 bases, the J end lost 5 bases, and 14 bases lay between the germline ends. The CDR3 bases are TGTGCCAGCAGTCGAGTTGCGGGCGATCAGCCCCAGCATTTT. It yields the protein CASSRVAGDQPQHF. The full variable domain, rest sourced from reference TRBV7-2 and TRBJ1-5, is GAGVSQSPSNKVTEKGKDVELRCDPISGHTALYWYRQSLGQGLEFLIYFQGNSAPDKSGLPSDRFSAERTGGSVSTLTIQRTQQEDSAVYLCASSRVAGDQPQHFGDGTRLSIL.

The J gene is TRBJ2-1, the V gene TRBV19; tentatively, D is TRBD1 (5 bases). CDR1 and CDR2 from the germline V gene are LNHDA and SQIVND (reference sequence). V was clipped by 3 bases and J by 3 bases, with 9 bases between them. CDR3 size: 14 residues. Here the CDR3 reads CASSIQGRYNEQFF. The DNA for the CDR3 is TGTGCCAGTAGTATCCAGGGCCGCTACAATGAGCAGTTCTTC.

The chain recombines TRBV6-1 with TRBJ1-2; D gene uncertain. Germline V lookup: CDR1 MNHNS, CDR2 SASEGT. The CDR3 covers 15 residues. V lost 1 base and J 0 bases, leaving 9 bases between the germline ends. This CDR3 reads CASSEVGYSNYGYTF. CDR3 nucleotides: TGTGCCAGCAGTGAAGTCGGGTATTCTAACTATGGCTACACCTTC.

The table lists this clone with a few counts. J is TRBJ2-2 and V is TRBV5-1; a possible D gene is TRBD1 (6 bases). Trimming took off 4 bases at V and 1 base at J, with 8 bases between the two ends. This CDR3 is built from 14 residues. In germline, CDR1 is SGHRS, CDR2 YFSETQ. The chain's CDR3 is CASSTGQNTGELFF. As DNA, the CDR3 is TGCGCCAGCAGCACGGGACAGAACACCGGGGAGCTGTTTTTT.

The chain recombines TRBV30 with TRBJ1-1; 10 bases match TRBD1. Germline assignment: CDR1 GTSNPN and CDR2 SVGIG (reference sequence). V shed 7 bases, J shed 1 base, and the junction held 9 bases outside the gene matches. The CDR3 has 15 amino acids. The CDR3 loop reads CASGRTGGWNTEAFF. In DNA form, the CDR3 reads TGTGCCTCCGGAAGGACAGGGGGTTGGAACACTGAAGCTTTCTTT.

The CDR3 is CASSLVQGAGAFF. For the CDR3, the DNA is TGTGCCAGCAGCTTAGTCCAGGGGGCGGGGGCTTTCTTT. V usage is TRBV11-2 and J usage is TRBJ1-1, with 8 bases matching TRBD1. The CDR3 is 13 amino acids. Germline loops: CDR1 SGHAT, CDR2 FQNNGV. With 1 base clipped from V and 11 bases from J, the junction kept 6 bases outside the gene matches. Based on the CDR3 plus reference TRBV11-2 and TRBJ1-1, the full variable domain is EAGVAQSPRYKIIEKRQSVAFWCNPISGHATLYWYQQILGQGPKLLIQFQNNGVVDDSQLPKDRFSAERLKGVDSTLKIQPAKLEDSAVYLCASSLVQGAGAFFGQGTRLTVV.

V gene TRBV24-1 combines with J gene TRBJ2-2, with a possible D match to TRBD1 (6 bases). V was clipped by 3 bases and J by 6 bases, with 19 bases between them. The CDR3 totals 17 residues. CDR1 is KGHDR, CDR2 SFDVKD, per germline. CDR3 DNA sequence: TGTGCCACCAGTGATCCCTCTACAGGGTTCAGGGCCGGGGAGCTGTTTTTT. Protein: CATSDPSTGFRAGELFF.

The V gene is TRBV5-1, the J gene TRBJ2-5, with 7 bases matching TRBD2. The CDR3 has 15 residues. V shed 4 bases, J shed 4 bases, and the junction held 10 bases outside the gene matches. Germline loops: CDR1 SGHRS, CDR2 YFSETQ. This CDR3 reads CASSGGELSRETQYF. CDR3 in DNA: TGCGCCAGCAGCGGGGGGGAACTCAGCAGAGAGACCCAGTACTTC.

CDR3 in DNA: TGTGCCAGCAGCGTCTCAGCGGGGTACTACAATGAGCAGTTCTTC. Translating gives CASSVSAGYYNEQFF. The V call is TRBV9, the J call TRBJ2-1; TRBD2 aligns across 7 bases. Germline assignment: CDR1 SGDLS and CDR2 YYNGEE. This CDR3 is built from 15 residues. V lost 2 bases and J lost 3; bases outside the gene matches: 5.

V is TRBV30 and J is TRBJ1-5, with TRBD1 matching over 7 bases. V was clipped by 0 bases and J by 0 bases; unmatched bases: 5. Germline assignment: CDR1 GTSNPN and CDR2 SVGIG (reference sequence). The CDR3 covers 16 residues. CDR3 amino acids: CAWSVRGTVSNQPQHF. The DNA of the CDR3 is TGTGCCTGGAGTGTACGGGGGACAGTTAGCAATCAGCCCCAGCATTTT.

The chain joins TRBV28 to TRBJ1-2; D is unresolved. The CDR3 contains 12 residues. Germline V lookup: CDR1 MDHEN, CDR2 SYDVKM. V was cut by 10 bases and J by 4 bases, with 13 bases left in between. The DNA for the CDR3 is TGTGCCATACAAATCGGTGCCTATGGCTACACCTTC. Its protein is CAIQIGAYGYTF.

The chain is built from TRBV2 and TRBJ1-6; possible D gene TRBD1, 6 bases. The length of the CDR3 is 16 residues. Germline CDR1 SNHLY, CDR2 FYNNEI. Trimming took 8 bases from V and 7 from J, leaving 21 bases between them. For the CDR3, the DNA is TGTGCCAGCGAACCCGCGGGACAAAATTCCAATTCACCCCTCCACTTT. It is translated as CASEPAGQNSNSPLHF.

The chain joins TRBV19 to TRBJ1-5; 11 nucleotides match TRBD1. Germline CDR1 and CDR2: LNHDA and SQIVND (reference sequence). This CDR3 spans 17 amino acids. The ends lost 5 bases at V and 1 base at J; junction bases unmatched: 7. CDR3 in amino acids: CASSPSRTGGSNQPQHF. In nucleotides, the CDR3 is TGTGCCAGTAGTCCCTCCCGGACAGGGGGCAGCAATCAGCCCCAGCATTTT.

This chain connects TRBV27 to TRBJ2-2, with TRBD2 matching over 9 bases. Germline V gene sequence: CDR1 MNHEY, CDR2 SMNVEV (reference sequence). The V and J ends lost 7 bases and 2 bases, in that order; junction bases with no gene match: 8. The CDR3 covers 16 residues. The chain's CDR3 is CASTTTGTSNTGELFF. In DNA form, the CDR3 reads TGTGCCAGCACCACTACCGGGACTAGCAACACCGGGGAGCTGTTTTTT.